The 29 T cell receptor beta chains below were found in one sample sequenced in a study of early T cells in non-severe SARS-CoV-2 infection (dated by TCRdb to 2020 to 2022). The library was generated by 5' RACE. The sample was run on a NextSeq 500. The public reads were quality trimmed at Q25 with fastp and then assembled into clones with MiXCR by TCRdb, keeping productive beta chains. Rows matching on CDR3 protein sequence are summarized as one entry with the most common DNA and genes. The sample records roughly 67,000 distinct CDR3 sequences, approximately 10% of which are singletons. Around 6.1% of the sample comes from the top ten. The sample was whole blood. Every receptor here comes from an adult who was a healthcare worker with PCR-confirmed SARS-CoV-2 infection or an uninfected control (not recorded which).

This chain uses TRBV5-4 with TRBJ2-3; perhaps TRBD2 as D (6 bases). Germline CDR1 and CDR2: SGHNT and YYREEE (reference sequence). V was pared by 3 bases and J by 1 base, with 12 bases between. The CDR3 runs to 15 residues. CDR3 nucleotide sequence: TGTGCCAGCAGCTCAGCCGGGACTGGCACAGATACGCAGTATTTT. Protein: CASSSAGTGTDTQYF.

This clonotype was counted at least ten times. The genes are TRBV4-2 and TRBJ2-1; 12 nucleotides align to TRBD2. V lost 0 bases to trimming and J lost 7 bases; unmatched junction nucleotides: 10. CDR3 length equals 18 residues. Germline V gene lookup returns CDR1 LGHNA and CDR2 YNFKEQ. CDR3 loop: CASSQDRVGLAGWNEQFF. CDR3 bases: TGTGCCAGCAGCCAAGATCGCGTTGGACTAGCGGGATGGAATGAGCAGTTCTTC.

The chain has TRBV10-1 and TRBJ2-2; D ambiguous. The CDR3 totals 14 residues. V was cut by 0 bases and J by 1 base, with 3 bases left in between. Per germline, CDR1 WNHNN and CDR2 SYGVQD (reference sequence). The CDR3 DNA follows: TGCGCCAGCAGTGAGTCTCTGAACACCGGGGAGCTGTTTTTT. Amino acids: CASSESLNTGELFF.

This clonotype occurred a few times. V and J are TRBV28 and TRBJ2-1; 11 bases align to TRBD2. Germline V CDR1 and CDR2: MDHEN, SYDVKM. The CDR3 has 17 residues. V was clipped by 6 bases and J by 5 bases; unmatched bases: 12. CDR3 sequence reads: CASSPQRASGRNNEQFF. The CDR3 DNA follows: TGTGCCAGCAGCCCCCAGAGGGCTAGCGGGAGGAACAATGAGCAGTTCTTC.

This clonotype was recorded many times. This sequence joins TRBV6-5 and TRBJ2-2; TRBD2 aligns across 8 bases. From germline, CDR1 is MNHEY and CDR2 SVGAGI. Losses at the gene ends were 6 bases for V and 0 bases for J; bases not matched to a gene: 6. The CDR3 covers 16 residues. The CDR3 here is CASRSPGLANTGELFF. The CDR3 DNA is TGTGCCAGCAGGTCTCCGGGACTAGCGAACACCGGGGAGCTGTTTTTT.

This chain uses TRBV12-3 or TRBV12-4 with TRBJ2-7; 9 nucleotides line up with TRBD2. CDR3 length: 14 residues. V was pared by 3 bases and J by 9 bases, with 9 bases of the junction left unmatched. DNA for the CDR3: TGTGCCAGCAGTTTCCGCGGGAGGGCTGGTGGGCAGTACTTC. Its protein product is CASSFRGRAGGQYF.

The J gene is TRBJ2-1, the V gene TRBV5-6; D not resolved. Trimming cost V 0 bases and J 5 bases, with 9 bases left between them. This CDR3 has 14 residues. CDR1 is SGHDT and CDR2 is YYEEEE in the germline V gene. The DNA for the CDR3 is TGTGCCAGCAGCTTGGGGGCCTTCAACAATGAGCAGTTCTTC. Its protein product is CASSLGAFNNEQFF.

The chain combines TRBV2 with TRBJ1-5; D ambiguous. This CDR3 is 12 amino acids long. The germline CDR1 and CDR2 sequences are SNHLY and FYNNEI. The ends were cut back, 8 bases at V and 0 bases at J, with 5 bases in the middle. CDR3 region: CASGGSNQPQHF. The CDR3 region has the DNA TGTGCCAGCGGAGGTAGCAATCAGCCCCAGCATTTT. The full variable domain, in which reference TRBV2 and TRBJ1-5 provide the parts outside the CDR3, is EPEVTQTPSHQVTQMGQEVILRCVPISNHLYFYWYRQILGQKVEFLVSFYNNEISEKSEIFDDQFSVERPDGSNFTLKIRSTKLEDSAMYFCASGGSNQPQHFGDGTRLSIL.

The chain employs TRBV5-4 and TRBJ1-2; D perhaps matches TRBD1 (5 bases). Per the germline V gene, CDR1 is SGHNT and CDR2 is YYREEE (reference sequence). Trimming removed 2 bases at V and 4 bases at J, with 6 bases between. This CDR3 region has 12 residues. The DNA of the CDR3 is TGTGCCAGCAGCTTACAGGCCTATGGCTACACCTTC. Amino acid sequence: CASSLQAYGYTF.

This chain uses TRBV7-9 with TRBJ2-2; 7 positions agree with TRBD2. V shed 4 bases, J shed 6 bases, and the junction held 2 bases outside the gene matches. This CDR3 contains 13 residues. The germline gives CDR1 SEHNR, CDR2 FQNEAQ (reference sequence). CDR3 region: CASSSGLPGELFF. The CDR3 nucleotides are TGTGCCAGCAGCTCGGGACTACCCGGGGAGCTGTTTTTT.

Only a few counts were recorded for this clonotype. This chain links TRBV7-9 with TRBJ2-5; D gene unclear. V was pared by 5 bases and J by 1 base, with 11 bases between. This CDR3 is 14 amino acids long. The germline V gene encodes CDR1 SEHNR and CDR2 FQNEAQ (reference sequence). Here the CDR3 reads CASSPNTFQETQYF. The CDR3 DNA reads TGTGCCAGCAGCCCTAATACGTTCCAAGAGACCCAGTACTTC.

This rearrangement joins TRBV12-3 or TRBV12-4 to TRBJ2-4, with 8 bases identical to TRBD2. V lost 3 bases and J lost 3; bases outside the gene matches: 10. The CDR3 is 17 residues long. CDR3 coding DNA: TGTGCCAGCAGTTTGTGGACGGGAGGGCCGGGCAAAAACATTCAGTACTTC. Its protein product is CASSLWTGGPGKNIQYF.

The chain employs TRBV4-1 and TRBJ1-2; possible D gene TRBD1, 5 bases. This CDR3 has 14 residues. From germline, CDR1 is MGHRA and CDR2 YSYEKL. The V gene lost 0 bases and the J gene lost 3 bases, with 8 bases spanning the gap. DNA for the CDR3: TGCGCCAGCAGCCAAGATCTGGGGGACTATGGCTACACCTTC. It encodes CASSQDLGDYGYTF.

This clonotype has a handful of counts. The chain couples TRBV12-3 or TRBV12-4 to TRBJ2-2; TRBD2 matches at 9 bases. The CDR3 totals 16 residues. Germline trimming cut 3 bases from V and 1 base from J; bases unmatched to any gene: 3. The CDR3 spells CASSFSTSGNTGELFF. The CDR3 DNA reads TGTGCCAGCAGTTTTTCGACTAGCGGGAACACCGGGGAGCTGTTTTTT.

This clonotype appeared many times. The CDR3 loop is CSAHPAGRVDNEQFF. The CDR3, as DNA: TGCAGTGCTCACCCGGCCGGACGGGTGGACAATGAGCAGTTCTTC. The chain links TRBV20-1 to TRBJ2-1; D ambiguous. This CDR3 spans 15 amino acids. The V end was cut by 5 bases, the J end by 5 bases, with 19 bases between. Germline CDR1 reads DFQATT; CDR2 reads SNEGSKA (reference sequence).

This clonotype turned up a few times. The V and J genes are TRBV12-3 or TRBV12-4 and TRBJ2-7; no firm D call. The CDR3 sequence is 11 residues long. V lost 0 bases and J 7 bases, leaving 4 bases between the germline ends. The CDR3 loop reads CASSLAGEQYF. CDR3 bases: TGTGCCAGCAGTTTAGCGGGGGAGCAGTACTTC.

This clonotype has a count of ten or more. V usage is TRBV28 and J usage is TRBJ2-3, with D possibly matching TRBD2 (5 bases). Germline V lookup: CDR1 MDHEN, CDR2 SYDVKM. Trimming took off 6 bases at V and 1 base at J, with 17 bases between the two ends. The CDR3 length is 16 residues. The CDR3 spells CASRDFGGFGTDTQYF. Written as DNA, the CDR3 is TGTGCCAGCAGAGATTTTGGCGGGTTCGGCACAGATACGCAGTATTTT.

The V call is TRBV4-3, the J call TRBJ2-7; D is uncertain. Per germline, CDR1 LGHNA and CDR2 YSLEER. V was trimmed by 0 bases and J by 6 bases, leaving 12 bases between them. CDR3 size: 14 residues. CDR3 protein: CASSQDRQVGEQYF. In DNA form, the CDR3 reads TGCGCCAGCAGCCAAGACCGCCAAGTAGGCGAGCAGTACTTC.

The chain has TRBV11-2 and TRBJ2-5, with 13 bases that match TRBD2. The trim removed 4 bases at V and 0 bases at J, leaving 5 bases unmatched. The V gene's germline CDR1 is SGHAT and CDR2 FQNNGV. This CDR3 is 17 amino acids long. The CDR3 sequence: CASSWSLAGGYQETQYF. CDR3 sequence (DNA): TGTGCCAGCAGCTGGTCACTAGCGGGAGGGTACCAAGAGACCCAGTACTTC.

The chain combines TRBV14 with TRBJ2-1; 8 bases match TRBD2. Germline assignment: CDR1 SGHDN and CDR2 FVKESK. The CDR3 extends over 17 amino acids. Germline trimming cut 1 base from V and 6 bases from J; bases unmatched to any gene: 11. The CDR3 loop reads CASSQATWTSRVNEQFF. For the CDR3, the DNA is TGTGCCAGCAGCCAAGCTACCTGGACTAGCCGAGTCAATGAGCAGTTCTTC.

This clonotype was seen at least ten times. The gene calls are TRBV20-1 and TRBJ2-3; D might be TRBD2 (5 bases). This CDR3 has 13 amino acids. Per germline, CDR1 DFQATT and CDR2 SNEGSKA (reference sequence). The V gene lost 6 bases and the J gene lost 0 bases, with 10 bases spanning the gap. The CDR3 spells CSAGVTSTDTQYF. DNA for the CDR3: TGCAGTGCCGGGGTGACCAGCACAGATACGCAGTATTTT.

This clonotype showed up just a few times. The rearrangement links TRBV28 to TRBJ2-7; perhaps D is TRBD1 or TRBD2 (9 bases each). In germline, CDR1 is MDHEN, CDR2 SYDVKM. This CDR3 region has 16 residues. V dropped 6 bases and J dropped 3 bases, with 21 bases sitting between them. The CDR3 sequence: CASRREGTGLGYEQYF. CDR3 bases: TGTGCCAGCAGGCGGGAGGGGACAGGGTTAGGCTACGAGCAGTACTTC.

The rearrangement links TRBV20-1 to TRBJ1-6; perhaps TRBD1 as D (5 bases). V was trimmed by 5 bases and J by 2 bases, leaving 13 bases between them. The CDR3 sequence is 15 residues long. Germline CDR1 and CDR2: DFQATT and SNEGSKA (reference sequence). In nucleotides, the CDR3 is TGCAGTGCTCTGGTCCGGGGGGCCTATAATTCACCCCTCCACTTT. This gives the protein CSALVRGAYNSPLHF.

This clonotype was seen repeatedly, ten times or more. V gene TRBV7-3 combines with J gene TRBJ1-5; D not certain. CDR1 and CDR2 (germline): SGHTA, FQGTGA. V was trimmed by 3 bases and J by 5 bases, leaving 26 bases between them. CDR3 length: 19 amino acids. The CDR3 DNA sequence: TGTGCCAGCAGCTTGGGAGGGTGGCGCGGCCTGCGGACTTATCAGCCCCAGCATTTT. As protein: CASSLGGWRGLRTYQPQHF.

At least ten counts were recorded for this clonotype. The V call is TRBV4-3, the J call TRBJ2-1, with TRBD2 matching 10 bases. V shed 4 bases, J shed 6 bases, and the junction held 6 bases outside the gene matches. From germline, CDR1 is LGHNA and CDR2 YSLEER. There are 15 residues in the CDR3. CDR3 residues: CASSPGTSEINEQFF. The CDR3 nucleotides read TGCGCCAGCAGCCCCGGGACTAGCGAGATCAATGAGCAGTTCTTC.

This clonotype was recorded many times. This sequence joins TRBV28 and TRBJ2-7; TRBD2 is a possible D gene (5 bases). Trimming cost V 3 bases and J 3 bases, with 12 bases left between them. Germline V lookup: CDR1 MDHEN, CDR2 SYDVKM. CDR3 length: 14 residues. CDR3 protein: CASSFERQHYEQYF. The CDR3, as DNA: TGTGCCAGCAGTTTTGAGCGGCAGCACTACGAGCAGTACTTC. The full variable domain, rest sourced from reference TRBV28 and TRBJ2-7, is DVKVTQSSRYLVKRTGEKVFLECVQDMDHENMFWYRQDPGLGLRLIYFSYDVKMKEKGDIPEGYSVSREKKERFSLILESASTNQTSMYLCASSFERQHYEQYFGPGTRLTVT.

In its sample, this clonotype was seen many times. The chain carries TRBV28 and TRBJ2-7; D gene unclear. V lost 5 bases, J lost 3 bases, and 5 bases lay in between. CDR1 MDHEN and CDR2 SYDVKM come from the germline V gene. This CDR3 spans 11 amino acids. The CDR3 region has the DNA TGTGCCAGCAGTACCCACTACGAGCAGTACTTC. As protein: CASSTHYEQYF.

This chain joins TRBV9 and TRBJ2-5; D might be TRBD2 (6 bases). The length of the CDR3 is 15 residues. Looked up from germline, CDR1 is SGDLS and CDR2 is YYNGEE. Trimming pared 3 bases from V and 4 bases from J, leaving 16 bases between. In DNA, the CDR3 is TGTGCCAGCAGCGCCTCTAATCGGGAGAGAGAGACCCAGTACTTC. This translates into CASSASNRERETQYF.

The rearrangement uses TRBV5-1 and TRBJ2-7; 8 bases are shared with TRBD2. This CDR3 contains 14 residues. Trimming at V came to 1 base and at J to 2 bases, leaving 2 bases not matched to a gene. The germline CDR1 and CDR2 sequences are SGHRS and YFSETQ. The CDR3 is CASSLIAGPYEQYF. As DNA, the CDR3 is TGCGCCAGCAGCTTGATAGCGGGACCCTACGAGCAGTACTTC.